This is a list of T cell receptor beta chains from one sample in a study of blood T cell repertoires in COVID-19. The assay was immunoSEQ multiplex PCR, and TCRdb's table has in-frame clones only and misses some. Of 97,000 or so clones listed, approximately 84% were seen once; the top ten hold roughly a tenth. The sample taken for sequencing was peripheral blood. The receptors shown here come from a man in his sixties or seventies with acute or convalescent COVID-19. The CDR3 runs from the conserved cysteine through the conserved F or W. The order of the fields is D gene, V gene, clone size, J gene, CDR3 DNA, CDR3 protein. D genes are given only for firm matches. Only part of the rows carry a size: once, few, many, or a class if the clone is expanded.

D gene: NA; V gene: TRBV7-2; clone size: NA; J gene: TRBJ2-5; CDR3 DNA: TGTGCCAGCAGCCCCTCGGGTAACGAAGAGACCCAGTACTTC; CDR3 protein: CASSPSGNEETQYF
D gene: NA; V gene: TRBV5-1; clone size: NA; J gene: TRBJ2-5; CDR3 DNA: TGCGCCAGCAGCTTGGACCCAGAGGAGGGGACCCAGTACTTC; CDR3 protein: CASSLDPEEGTQYF
D gene: TRBD1; V gene: TRBV7-6; clone size: NA; J gene: TRBJ1-2; CDR3 DNA: TGTGCCAGCAGCTTAGGCGCGTCCGGGACAGGGTATGGCTACACCTTC; CDR3 protein: CASSLGASGTGYGYTF
D gene: NA; V gene: TRBV30; clone size: NA; J gene: TRBJ1-1; CDR3 DNA: TGTGCCTGGATAGGAACCCGTGGCTCCCGTATCGCCGGGGTAGCTTTCTTT; CDR3 protein: CAWIGTRGSRIAGVAFF
D gene: NA; V gene: TRBV5-6; clone size: NA; J gene: TRBJ1-5; CDR3 DNA: TGTGCCAGCAGCTTGCAGGGGCCGAGCAATCAGCCCCAGCATTTT; CDR3 protein: CASSLQGPSNQPQHF
D gene: TRBD1; V gene: TRBV2; clone size: few; J gene: TRBJ1-5; CDR3 DNA: TGTGCCAGCAGTGACGACAGGGGCAAGGGGCCCCAGCATTTT; CDR3 protein: CASSDDRGKGPQHF
D gene: TRBD2; V gene: TRBV28; clone size: NA; J gene: TRBJ2-4; CDR3 DNA: TGTGCCAGCACAAAACACGGACTAGCGGGAGGTGGGGGGGTAGCCAAAAACATTCAGTACTTC; CDR3 protein: CASTKHGLAGGGGVAKNIQYF
D gene: TRBD1; V gene: TRBV7-8; clone size: NA; J gene: TRBJ2-1; CDR3 DNA: TGTGCCAGCAGCTTTCCCCGGGACAGAGCCTACAATGAGCAGTTCTTC; CDR3 protein: CASSFPRDRAYNEQFF
D gene: TRBD1; V gene: TRBV11-2; clone size: NA; J gene: TRBJ1-6; CDR3 DNA: TGTGCCAGCAGCTTAATCGAGGGGGCGCGAGTTTATTCACCCCTCCACTTT; CDR3 protein: CASSLIEGARVYSPLHF
D gene: TRBD1; V gene: TRBV28; clone size: once; J gene: TRBJ1-2; CDR3 DNA: TGTGCCAGCAGTTTTCCCCGGACAGGGGGTCACTATGGCTACACCTTC; CDR3 protein: CASSFPRTGGHYGYTF
D gene: TRBD1; V gene: TRBV6-2/TRBV6-3; clone size: once; J gene: TRBJ1-2; CDR3 DNA: TGTGCCAGCAGTTCCCCAGGGGGCGCGTTCTATGGCTACACCTTC; CDR3 protein: CASSSPGGAFYGYTF
D gene: NA; V gene: TRBV7-2; clone size: NA; J gene: TRBJ1-2; CDR3 DNA: TGTGCCAGCAGCTTAGTGGAGGCGGTCGGGACTTTTGGCTACACCTTC; CDR3 protein: CASSLVEAVGTFGYTF
D gene: TRBD1; V gene: TRBV28; clone size: NA; J gene: TRBJ1-4; CDR3 DNA: TGTGCCAGCAGCCTGGACAGGGTCCTTGGTAATGAAAAACTGTTTTTT; CDR3 protein: CASSLDRVLGNEKLFF
D gene: TRBD1; V gene: TRBV2; clone size: NA; J gene: TRBJ1-5; CDR3 DNA: TGTGCCAGCAGGCAGGGGGGAGATCAGCCCCAGCATTTT; CDR3 protein: CASRQGGDQPQHF
D gene: NA; V gene: TRBV6-5; clone size: NA; J gene: TRBJ2-2; CDR3 DNA: TGTGCCAGCAGTTACAGTGGCGGGGTCAACACCGGGGAGCTGTTTTTT; CDR3 protein: CASSYSGGVNTGELFF
D gene: NA; V gene: TRBV28; clone size: NA; J gene: TRBJ1-4; CDR3 DNA: TGTGCCAGCAGTCCTGGGCACAGGGTAGGGGAAAAACTGTTTTTT; CDR3 protein: CASSPGHRVGEKLFF
D gene: NA; V gene: TRBV6-6; clone size: NA; J gene: TRBJ1-2; CDR3 DNA: TGTGCCAGCAGGGAGTCGATGTCAGGGTCCGCCTTC; CDR3 protein: CASRESMSGSAF
D gene: NA; V gene: TRBV2; clone size: once; J gene: TRBJ1-1; CDR3 DNA: TGTGCCGGCCTTACAGAAATTAACACTGAAGCTTTCTTT; CDR3 protein: CAGLTEINTEAFF
D gene: TRBD1; V gene: TRBV7-3; clone size: NA; J gene: TRBJ1-3; CDR3 DNA: TGTGCCAGCAGCGAACAGGGGACTGGAAACACCATATATTTT; CDR3 protein: CASSEQGTGNTIYF
D gene: TRBD1; V gene: TRBV3-1/TRBV3-2; clone size: once; J gene: TRBJ1-2; CDR3 DNA: TGTGCCAGCAGCCTCGGGACAGGGGGTATCTATGGCTACACCTTC; CDR3 protein: CASSLGTGGIYGYTF
D gene: NA; V gene: TRBV2; clone size: NA; J gene: TRBJ2-1; CDR3 DNA: TGTGCCAGCAGTGATCAGGTGGCGAATGAGCAGTTCTTC; CDR3 protein: CASSDQVANEQFF
D gene: NA; V gene: TRBV3-1/TRBV3-2; clone size: NA; J gene: TRBJ1-1; CDR3 DNA: TGTGCCAGCAGCCAAGGTCTAACGAACACTGAAGCTTTCTTT; CDR3 protein: CASSQGLTNTEAFF
D gene: TRBD2; V gene: TRBV5-1; clone size: NA; J gene: TRBJ2-5; CDR3 DNA: TGCGCCAGCAGTTGGAGCGGGGGGGCCAGAGAGACCCAGTACTTC; CDR3 protein: CASSWSGGARETQYF
D gene: TRBD1; V gene: TRBV3-1/TRBV3-2; clone size: NA; J gene: TRBJ1-5; CDR3 DNA: TGTGCCAGCAGCCAGCAGACAGGGGCCAATCAGCCCCAGCATTTT; CDR3 protein: CASSQQTGANQPQHF
D gene: NA; V gene: TRBV30; clone size: NA; J gene: TRBJ1-2; CDR3 DNA: TGTGCCTGGAGTTTACAGACCCCCGGTGGCTACACCTTC; CDR3 protein: CAWSLQTPGGYTF
D gene: TRBD1; V gene: TRBV9; clone size: NA; J gene: TRBJ2-1; CDR3 DNA: TGTGCCAGCAGCGTGTCAGACAGGGTGGTCAATGAGCAGTTCTTC; CDR3 protein: CASSVSDRVVNEQFF
D gene: NA; V gene: TRBV10-3; clone size: NA; J gene: TRBJ1-2; CDR3 DNA: TGTGCCATCCCGAATGGGGACCCTGGGGGGGGCTACACCTTC; CDR3 protein: CAIPNGDPGGGYTF
D gene: TRBD1; V gene: TRBV11-1; clone size: NA; J gene: TRBJ2-5; CDR3 DNA: TGTGCCAGCAGCTTACTACGTGGACAGGTCCAAGAGACCCAGTACTTC; CDR3 protein: CASSLLRGQVQETQYF
D gene: NA; V gene: TRBV19; clone size: NA; J gene: TRBJ1-1; CDR3 DNA: TGTGCCAGTAGTTCCAATACAGGGTCGTGGGGGGGGACTGAAGCTTTCTTT; CDR3 protein: CASSSNTGSWGGTEAFF
D gene: TRBD2; V gene: TRBV7-3; clone size: NA; J gene: TRBJ2-1; CDR3 DNA: TGTGCCAGCAGCTTAACTGCCGGGACTAGCTTCTACAATGAGCAGTTCTTC; CDR3 protein: CASSLTAGTSFYNEQFF
D gene: TRBD2; V gene: TRBV5-5; clone size: few; J gene: TRBJ2-7; CDR3 DNA: TGTGCCAGCAGCTTGGACCTTGGCGGGAGGGCCTACGAGCAGTACTTC; CDR3 protein: CASSLDLGGRAYEQYF
D gene: TRBD1; V gene: TRBV19; clone size: NA; J gene: TRBJ1-5; CDR3 DNA: TGTGCCAGTAGTACGGGACAGGGAACGATAAATCAGCCCCAGCATTTT; CDR3 protein: CASSTGQGTINQPQHF
D gene: NA; V gene: TRBV12-3/TRBV12-4; clone size: NA; J gene: TRBJ1-2; CDR3 DNA: TGTGCCAGCAGCCCTAGATTAGGCTACACCTTC; CDR3 protein: CASSPRLGYTF
D gene: TRBD2; V gene: TRBV10-3; clone size: NA; J gene: TRBJ2-1; CDR3 DNA: TGTGCCATCAGTGAAAAGGGACTAGACAACAATGAGCAGTTCTTC; CDR3 protein: CAISEKGLDNNEQFF
D gene: TRBD1; V gene: TRBV6-4; clone size: NA; J gene: TRBJ2-1; CDR3 DNA: TGTGCCAGCAGTGACTCTTCGAGGGCGACAGGGGAGTTCTTC; CDR3 protein: CASSDSSRATGEFF
D gene: NA; V gene: TRBV2; clone size: NA; J gene: TRBJ1-3; CDR3 DNA: TGTGCCAGCAGGCCAGGGTCTGGAAACACCATATATTTT; CDR3 protein: CASRPGSGNTIYF
D gene: TRBD1; V gene: TRBV28; clone size: NA; J gene: TRBJ1-3; CDR3 DNA: TGTGCCAGCAGACGGGACAGGGCTGGAAACACCATATATTTT; CDR3 protein: CASRRDRAGNTIYF
D gene: NA; V gene: TRBV30; clone size: NA; J gene: TRBJ2-7; CDR3 DNA: TGTGCCTATAAAGCCCCCTACGAGCAGTACTTC; CDR3 protein: CAYKAPYEQYF
D gene: NA; V gene: TRBV24-1; clone size: NA; J gene: TRBJ2-2; CDR3 DNA: TGTGCCATCAGCCTGGGGCATACTACCGGGGAGCTGTTTTTT; CDR3 protein: CAISLGHTTGELFF
D gene: NA; V gene: TRBV7-9; clone size: NA; J gene: TRBJ1-5; CDR3 DNA: TGTGCCAGCAGCTCTGGGGGGGGCGATCAGCCCCAGCATTTT; CDR3 protein: CASSSGGGDQPQHF
D gene: TRBD1; V gene: TRBV9; clone size: once; J gene: TRBJ1-3; CDR3 DNA: TGTGCCAGCAGCCCCCAGGGGACAGTCTCTGGAAACACCATATATTTT; CDR3 protein: CASSPQGTVSGNTIYF
D gene: NA; V gene: TRBV7-2; clone size: once; J gene: TRBJ1-1; CDR3 DNA: TGTGCCAGCAGCTCAGGGATACTACGCACTGAAGCTTTCTTT; CDR3 protein: CASSSGILRTEAFF
D gene: TRBD2; V gene: TRBV28; clone size: NA; J gene: TRBJ2-5; CDR3 DNA: TGTGCCAGCAGTTTTAGATCTCGCGGGAGGGCCGGAGAGACCCAGTACTTC; CDR3 protein: CASSFRSRGRAGETQYF
D gene: TRBD2; V gene: TRBV5-1; clone size: NA; J gene: TRBJ2-1; CDR3 DNA: TGCGCCAGCAGCTCAGATACTCTGCTAGCGGGAGAATTTCATGAGCAGTTCTTC; CDR3 protein: CASSSDTLLAGEFHEQFF
D gene: NA; V gene: TRBV2; clone size: NA; J gene: TRBJ1-1; CDR3 DNA: TGTGCCAGCAGTGAAGCGCGGGGGTTGGGAGGGAACACTGAAGCTTTCTTT; CDR3 protein: CASSEARGLGGNTEAFF
D gene: TRBD1; V gene: TRBV19; clone size: NA; J gene: TRBJ1-1; CDR3 DNA: TGTGCCAGTAGTATCGCCCCCCTTACAGGGGTAACTGAAGCTTTCTTT; CDR3 protein: CASSIAPLTGVTEAFF
D gene: TRBD2; V gene: TRBV7-9; clone size: NA; J gene: TRBJ2-3; CDR3 DNA: TGTGCCAGCAGCCCCACTAGCGGGATAACAGATACGCAGTATTTT; CDR3 protein: CASSPTSGITDTQYF
D gene: TRBD1; V gene: TRBV30; clone size: NA; J gene: TRBJ1-5; CDR3 DNA: TGTGCCTGGAGGGGACAGGGGGGCAATCAGCCCCAGCATTTT; CDR3 protein: CAWRGQGGNQPQHF
D gene: TRBD1; V gene: TRBV19; clone size: NA; J gene: TRBJ1-5; CDR3 DNA: TGTGCCAGTAGTTCACAGGGGGTCCAGCCCCAGCATTTT; CDR3 protein: CASSSQGVQPQHF
D gene: TRBD2; V gene: TRBV2; clone size: once; J gene: TRBJ2-1; CDR3 DNA: TGTGCCAGCAGGACGACTAGCGGGCATTACAATGAGCAGTTCTTC; CDR3 protein: CASRTTSGHYNEQFF
D gene: TRBD1; V gene: TRBV7-9; clone size: NA; J gene: TRBJ1-4; CDR3 DNA: TGTGCCAGCAGTCAGAGGATTCCGGGACAGATTAATGAAAAACTGTTTTTT; CDR3 protein: CASSQRIPGQINEKLFF
D gene: TRBD1; V gene: TRBV5-1; clone size: NA; J gene: TRBJ1-4; CDR3 DNA: TGCGCCAGCAGCTCGCAGACGACAGGGGGGGTCGAAAAACTGTTTTTT; CDR3 protein: CASSSQTTGGVEKLFF
D gene: TRBD1; V gene: TRBV30; clone size: NA; J gene: TRBJ1-2; CDR3 DNA: TGTGCCTCCTTACAGGGGCCGCACTTCTATGGCTACACCTTC; CDR3 protein: CASLQGPHFYGYTF
D gene: NA; V gene: TRBV30; clone size: NA; J gene: TRBJ2-1; CDR3 DNA: TGTGCCTGGAGTATCGGCGCAGGGAGGAACGATGAGCAGTTCTTC; CDR3 protein: CAWSIGAGRNDEQFF
D gene: TRBD2; V gene: TRBV7-9; clone size: NA; J gene: TRBJ2-1; CDR3 DNA: TGTGCCAGCAGCCCACGCCGGACTAGCGGGAACCATGAGCAGTTCTTC; CDR3 protein: CASSPRRTSGNHEQFF